One and the same sample provided the 28 T cell receptor beta chains below, sequenced in a study of cytomegalovirus exposure and HLA in healthy donors. The PCR used 60 Vbeta and 13 Jbeta primers. Repertoires were generated with immunoSEQ multiplex PCR, while TCRdb's copy carries only in-frame clones and drops some. The sample includes 150,000 to 200,000 clones, 65% to 80% of them seen just once. The specimen was PBMCs. The receptor set was obtained from a male donor in good health and CMV-seronegative.

The rearrangement uses TRBV7-9 and TRBJ2-2; 8 bases match TRBD1. There are 17 residues in the CDR3. Trimming at V came to 5 bases and at J to 1 base, leaving 9 bases not matched to a gene. Germline CDR1 and CDR2: SEHNR and FQNEAQ (reference sequence). CDR3 bases: TGTGCCAGCAGCCCTTGGACAGGGAAAAAGAACACCGGGGAGCTGTTTTTT. Protein sequence: CASSPWTGKKNTGELFF.

CDR3 nucleotides: TGTGCCAGCAGCCCCCTGGCAGGGTTTAACTATGGCTACACCTTC. It translates to CASSPLAGFNYGYTF. The J gene is TRBJ1-2, the V gene TRBV5-6, with D tentatively TRBD1 (5 bases). CDR3 size: 15 residues. Germline loops: CDR1 SGHDT, CDR2 YYEEEE. Between the trimmed V and J ends, which lost 4 bases and 1 base, there was a span of 14 bases. Together with reference TRBV5-6 and TRBJ1-2, the CDR3 gives the full variable domain: DAGVTQSPTHLIKTRGQQVTLRCSPKSGHDTVSWYQQALGQGPQFIFQYYEEEERQRGNFPDRFSGHQFPNYSSELNVNALLLGDSALYLCASSPLAGFNYGYTFGSGTRLTVV.

This clone was detected once. This chain links TRBV14 with TRBJ2-1; TRBD2 agrees at 7 bases. The junction had 9 bases not matched to a gene; V was cut back by 1 base and J by 3 bases. The CDR3 totals 17 residues. Germline loops: CDR1 SGHDN, CDR2 FVKESK. The CDR3 spells CASSQGGASGNYNEQFF. As DNA, the CDR3 is TGTGCCAGCAGCCAAGGAGGGGCTAGCGGAAACTACAATGAGCAGTTCTTC. Full variable domain (outside the CDR3, taken from reference TRBV14 and TRBJ2-1): EAGVTQFPSHSVIEKGQTVTLRCDPISGHDNLYWYRRVMGKEIKFLLHFVKESKQDESGMPNNRFLAERTGGTYSTLKVQPAELEDSGVYFCASSQGGASGNYNEQFFGPGTRLTVL.

Here the CDR3 reads CASRLGQGIETQYF. The CDR3 coding sequence is TGTGCCAGCAGGCTGGGACAGGGAATAGAGACCCAGTACTTC. This chain connects TRBV6-5 to TRBJ2-5, with TRBD1 matching over 9 bases. There are 14 residues in the CDR3. V gave up 6 bases and J gave up 4 bases; unmatched junction bases: 6. In germline, CDR1 is MNHEY, CDR2 SVGAGI.

The CDR3 nucleotides are TGTGCCAGCAGTGGGAGCTCTGGGGCCAACGTCCTGACTTTC. Its translation is CASSGSSGANVLTF. The chain is built from TRBV6-4 and TRBJ2-6; D remains ambiguous. CDR1 is MRHNA, CDR2 SNTAGT, per germline. This CDR3 region has 14 residues. The V end lost 4 bases, the J end lost 0 bases, and 4 bases lay between the germline ends.

This clone appeared a single time. The V gene is TRBV7-2, the J gene TRBJ2-7, with 8 bases fitting TRBD1. The CDR3 is made up of 15 amino acids. CDR1 is SGHTA and CDR2 is FQGNSA in the germline V gene. Losses at the gene ends were 5 bases for V and 2 bases for J; bases not matched to a gene: 8. For the CDR3, the DNA is TGTGCCAGCAGCCCCCGGGGACAGGCCACCTACGAGCAGTACTTC. Translated: CASSPRGQATYEQYF.

The chain has TRBV7-2 and TRBJ1-6; the match to TRBD1 covers 11 bases. The CDR3 is 15 amino acids. V lost 4 bases and J lost 10; bases outside the gene matches: 6. From germline, CDR1 is SGHTA and CDR2 FQGNSA. Written as DNA, the CDR3 is TGTGCCAGCAGCTGGGGGGGACAGGGGGAGTCACCCCTCCACTTT. Translated, it gives CASSWGGQGESPLHF.

This clone was picked up a small number of times. This chain connects TRBV19 to TRBJ2-3; 8 nucleotides match TRBD2. The length of the CDR3 is 15 residues. Germline loops: CDR1 LNHDA, CDR2 SQIVND (reference sequence). The trim removed 6 bases at V and 0 bases at J, leaving 5 bases unmatched. The CDR3 DNA is TGTGCCAGTAGCCGGACTAGCCCGAGCACAGATACGCAGTATTTT. Its translation: CASSRTSPSTDTQYF.

This chain joins TRBV27 and TRBJ2-3; D might be TRBD1 (6 bases). The germline gives CDR1 MNHEY, CDR2 SMNVEV (reference sequence). The CDR3 contains 17 residues. The ends were cut back, 9 bases at V and 0 bases at J, with 22 bases in the middle. The chain's CDR3 is CASFGGSGLSSTDTQYF. CDR3 DNA: TGTGCCAGTTTTGGGGGCTCCGGCCTTTCTAGCACAGATACGCAGTATTTT.

This clone was counted a few times. In DNA, the CDR3 is TGTGCCAGCAGGGACAGGGGGCGCGAGTTGGCTTTCTTT. It codes for CASRDRGRELAFF. V gene TRBV2 combines with J gene TRBJ1-1, with 11 nucleotides matching TRBD1. The CDR3 is made up of 13 amino acids. With V trimmed by 6 bases and J by 11 bases, 8 bases remained unmatched. Germline lookup yields CDR1 SNHLY and CDR2 FYNNEI.

This chain joins TRBV14 and TRBJ2-3; 7 bases map to TRBD2. Trimming at V came to 0 bases and at J to 3 bases, leaving 6 bases not matched to a gene. Per the germline V gene, CDR1 is SGHDN and CDR2 is FVKESK. CDR3 length: 16 residues. CDR3 DNA: TGTGCCAGCAGCCAAGACCGGCGGGGAGGGACAGATACGCAGTATTTT. Encoded protein: CASSQDRRGGTDTQYF.

The chain combines TRBV28 with TRBJ2-7; 10 nucleotides line up with TRBD1. CDR1 MDHEN and CDR2 SYDVKM come from the germline V gene. V shed 4 bases and J 6 bases; nucleotides not matched to a gene: 9. The CDR3 loop spans 15 amino acids. This chain's CDR3 is CASSSPGTGESEQYF. In nucleotides, the CDR3 is TGTGCCAGCAGTTCACCCGGGACAGGGGAAAGCGAGCAGTACTTC.

The V and J genes are TRBV28 and TRBJ2-1; 10 bases map to TRBD2. The length of the CDR3 is 12 residues. Losses at the gene ends were 6 bases for V and 10 bases for J; bases not matched to a gene: 3. Germline lookup yields CDR1 MDHEN and CDR2 SYDVKM. The CDR3 DNA is TGTGCCAGCAGATCTAGCGGGAGAGAGCAGTTCTTC. Its protein product is CASRSSGREQFF.

This clone showed up just once. The gene calls are TRBV27 and TRBJ2-7, with D maybe TRBD1 (6 bases). The V and J ends lost 3 bases and 2 bases respectively, with 17 bases between them. This CDR3 is 16 amino acids long. From germline, CDR1 is MNHEY and CDR2 SMNVEV (reference sequence). CDR3 nucleotide sequence: TGTGCCAGCAGTTTTCAAGGGGGACGAAGGCCCTACGAGCAGTACTTC. Its translation: CASSFQGGRRPYEQYF.

This clone appeared a few times. The rearrangement links TRBV9 to TRBJ2-5; 8 nucleotides align to TRBD1. The CDR3 loop spans 14 amino acids. The V gene's germline CDR1 is SGDLS and CDR2 YYNGEE. Trimming cost V 4 bases and J 5 bases; bases outside gene matches: 7. The CDR3, as DNA: TGTGCCAGCAGCCAGGGGGCGACGATGGAGACCCAGTACTTC. Protein sequence: CASSQGATMETQYF.

The V and J genes are TRBV7-2 and TRBJ2-1, with TRBD1 matching over 7 bases. Germline trimming cut 6 bases from V and 0 bases from J; bases unmatched to any gene: 8. The CDR3 contains 16 residues. Germline V lookup: CDR1 SGHTA, CDR2 FQGNSA. The CDR3 nucleotides read TGTGCCAGCAGAAAACAGGGGCGAGACTCCTACAATGAGCAGTTCTTC. Amino acid sequence: CASRKQGRDSYNEQFF.

This clone was seen more than once but under ten times. At one end, the junction sequence differs from germline, possibly due to a read error. The V call is TRBV7-9, the J call TRBJ1-2; D call uncertain. CDR3 length: 13 amino acids. CDR1 is SEHNR and CDR2 is FQNEAQ in the germline V gene (reference sequence). The CDR3 nucleotides are TGTTCCAGCAGCGTCAATCGGTACCGGGGCTACACCTTC. Residues: CSSSVNRYRGYTF. The whole variable domain, remainder taken from reference TRBV7-9 and TRBJ1-2, is DTGVSQNPRHKITKRGQNVTFRCDPISEHNRLYWYRQTLGQGPEFLTYFQNEAQLEKSRLLSDRFSAERPKGSFSTLEIQRTEQGDSAMYLCSSSVNRYRGYTFGSGTRLTVV.

Note on this clone: Other DNA sequences in this specimen translate into the identical CDR3. The CDR3 DNA reads as TGTGCCAGCAGGGGGACAGTAAACACCGGGGAGCTGTTTTTT. This codes for CASRGTVNTGELFF. The chain carries TRBV2 and TRBJ2-2; TRBD1 matches at 7 bases. The CDR3 has 14 amino acids. V was pared by 6 bases and J by 2 bases, with 3 bases of the junction left unmatched. Germline CDR1 reads SNHLY; CDR2 reads FYNNEI.

The rearrangement joins TRBV9 to TRBJ1-4; perhaps TRBD1 as D (6 bases). CDR3 length equals 14 residues. In germline, CDR1 is SGDLS, CDR2 YYNGEE. Trimming cost V 0 bases and J 7 bases, with 10 bases left between them. CDR3 region: CASSVGQGSEKLFF. The CDR3 coding sequence is TGTGCCAGCAGCGTAGGTCAGGGGAGTGAAAAACTGTTTTTT.

The chain uses TRBV11-2 and TRBJ2-5; 10 nucleotides line up with TRBD2. This CDR3 is 17 amino acids long. Germline CDR1 reads SGHAT; CDR2 reads FQNNGV. J lost 5 bases, V lost 1 base, and 10 bases had no gene match. The CDR3 coding sequence is TGTGCCAGCAGCTTAGGATCACTAGCGGGGTTGGTGGAGACCCAGTACTTC. This encodes CASSLGSLAGLVETQYF.

This chain connects TRBV15 to TRBJ1-2; TRBD1 matches at 10 bases. Trimming at V came to 1 base and at J to 6 bases, leaving 14 bases not matched to a gene. The germline V gene encodes CDR1 LNHNV and CDR2 YYDKDF (reference sequence). The CDR3 is 18 residues long. The CDR3 DNA sequence: TGTGCCACCAGCAGAGCTCTGGTACCCGGGACAGGGGCCAATGGCTACACCTTC. Translating gives CATSRALVPGTGANGYTF.

V is TRBV7-2 and J is TRBJ2-3; no reliable D call. CDR3 length: 11 amino acids. The ends were cut back, 6 bases at V and 6 bases at J, with 7 bases in the middle. Germline V lookup: CDR1 SGHTA, CDR2 FQGNSA. Here the CDR3 reads CASRQVDTQYF. The CDR3 DNA reads TGTGCCAGCAGACAAGTGGATACGCAGTATTTT.

The chain employs TRBV28 and TRBJ2-5; D might be TRBD2 (6 bases). Trimming left V 5 bases short and J 2 bases short, with 18 bases between. The germline CDR1 and CDR2 sequences are MDHEN and SYDVKM. The CDR3 sequence is 16 residues long. The CDR3 reads CASSPPYGSGQETQYF. CDR3 sequence (DNA): TGTGCCAGCAGTCCCCCTTACGGGAGTGGTCAAGAGACCCAGTACTTC.

The chain combines TRBV7-3 with TRBJ2-5; 11 bases fit TRBD2. CDR1 SGHTA and CDR2 FQGTGA come from the germline V gene. CDR3 length: 16 residues. V dropped 5 bases and J dropped 2; count of bases not matched to a gene: 7. For the CDR3, the DNA is TGTGCCAGCAGCAAAGGGGCTAGCGGGGGGCAAGAGACCCAGTACTTC. Amino acids: CASSKGASGGQETQYF. Full variable domain (missing parts from reference TRBV7-3 and TRBJ2-5): GAGVSQTPSNKVTEKGKYVELRCDPISGHTALYWYRQSLGQGPEFLIYFQGTGAADDSGLPNDRFFAVRPEGSVSTLKIQRTERGDSAVYLCASSKGASGGQETQYFGPGTRLLVL.

The chain couples TRBV18 to TRBJ1-5, with D possibly TRBD1 on 6 matching bases. This CDR3 has 14 residues. The germline V gene has CDR1 KGHSH and CDR2 LQKENI. The V end lost 2 bases, the J end lost 3 bases, and 8 bases lay between the germline ends. The CDR3 bases are TGTGCCAGCTCACCAGACAGGTCCAATCAGCCCCAGCATTTT. Protein product: CASSPDRSNQPQHF.

The V call is TRBV9, the J call TRBJ2-1, with 7 bases identical to TRBD2. V gave up 0 bases and J gave up 6 bases; unmatched junction bases: 6. Germline CDR1 is SGDLS and CDR2 is YYNGEE. The CDR3 totals 15 residues. The CDR3 spells CASSVAAGELNEQFF. In DNA form, the CDR3 reads TGTGCCAGCAGCGTAGCGGCGGGAGAACTCAATGAGCAGTTCTTC.

The V and J genes are TRBV27 and TRBJ1-1, with a tentative D call TRBD1 (5 bases). Trimming stripped 2 bases from V and 5 bases from J, with 9 bases between. The CDR3 is made up of 13 amino acids. Per the germline V gene, CDR1 is MNHEY and CDR2 is SMNVEV (reference sequence). The CDR3 bases are TGTGCCAGCAGTTTAGGGGGGAATACTGAAGCTTTCTTT. Its protein is CASSLGGNTEAFF.

The rearrangement joins TRBV4-1 to TRBJ2-2; TRBD2 aligns across 9 bases. The CDR3 spans 20 residues. V dropped 4 bases and J dropped 4; count of bases not matched to a gene: 19. From germline, CDR1 is MGHRA and CDR2 YSYEKL. The CDR3 is CASSLTAGGPALGGTGELFF. Here the CDR3 DNA reads TGCGCCAGCAGCCTGACGGCGGGAGGGCCCGCCTTGGGGGGCACCGGGGAGCTGTTTTTT.